The clone carrying this TCR beta chain has a handful of counts. The data are from a study of blood T cell repertoires in COVID-19. Study overall: Sources were T cells, B-cell-depleted T cells, or PBMCs; the material itself was cDNA or gDNA.

Clones were sequenced by immunoSEQ multiplex PCR, and TCRdb holds only the in-frame ones, with some missing. Seen here are approximately 190,000 clones, just over 85% observed once, and the top ten hold 4.5% to 7.5%. The clonotype originates from an older man with acute or convalescent COVID-19. Specimen: peripheral blood.

The DNA of the CDR3 is TGTGCCAGCAGCCCCGGGACAGGGGGCACCGGGGAGCTGTTTTTT. This codes for CASSPGTGGTGELFF. V gene TRBV11-3 combines with J gene TRBJ2-2; 11 bases are shared with TRBD1. Germline CDR1 reads SGHNT; CDR2 reads YENEEA. Trimming cost V 5 bases and J 4 bases; bases outside gene matches: 3. The CDR3 loop spans 15 amino acids.